This T cell receptor beta chain was observed in a study of cytomegalovirus exposure and HLA in healthy donors. Study observations and caveats: A prior analysis recorded that most TCR beta V segments were productive about 87% or about 30% of the time. Most TCR sequences were rare, but some public TCRs occurred in many donors. Accurate predictions that matched the HLA-A and HLA-B alleles of most subjects were reportedly made from TCR beta sequences. Across HLA loci, a later analysis found differing TCR association rates, with DRB1 most and HLA-C fewest.

The V gene lost 3 bases and the J gene lost 4 bases, with 12 bases spanning the gap. CDR1 and CDR2 (germline): KGHSH, LQKENI. The CDR3 runs to 14 residues. Comments on this clone: What it binds is not known.

60 Vbeta and 13 Jbeta primers were used in PCR. The protocol was immunoSEQ multiplex PCR, while the TCRdb copy is restricted to in-frame clones and leaves out a portion. Of around 190,000 clones in the sample, 65% to 80% were seen once. Sample: PBMCs. This receptor was identified in a woman in her twenties or thirties in good health and CMV-seropositive. V usage is TRBV18 and J usage is TRBJ1-2; D uncertain. The CDR3 is CASSPEAGSYGYTF. Written as DNA, the CDR3 is TGTGCCAGCTCACCTGAGGCTGGGAGCTATGGCTACACCTTC.